The 17 T cell receptor beta chains below all came from one sample that was sequenced in a study of a mutant IDH1 vaccine in newly diagnosed glioma. Antigens for these TCRs are unknown. Time point denoted: week 47, end of study. The content of each vaccine dose was 300 ug of mutant IDH1 20-mer peptide, and topical imiquimod accompanied it. The data were produced by immunoSEQ multiplex PCR, yet TCRdb's version contains in-frame clones alone and is incomplete. The profile shows fewer than 85,000 clones, approximately 78% of them singletons. The sample was PBMCs, taken from a glioma patient whose treatment included an IDH1 peptide vaccine. These receptors all come from a man aged 35-49 years with glioma.

The gene calls are TRBV19 and TRBJ2-3, with TRBD1 identical over 8 bases. Trimming at V came to 7 bases and at J to 3 bases, leaving 9 bases not matched to a gene. Looked up from germline, CDR1 is LNHDA and CDR2 is SQIVND (reference sequence). CDR3 size: 15 residues. CDR3 DNA sequence: TGTGCCAGTACCCTAGGACAGGGTATGACAGATACGCAGTATTTT. It encodes CASTLGQGMTDTQYF.

This chain links TRBV5-6 with TRBJ2-7; possible D gene TRBD2, 6 bases. Germline V CDR1 and CDR2: SGHDT, YYEEEE. The V end was cut by 4 bases, the J end by 11 bases, with 22 bases between. The CDR3 covers 14 residues. The CDR3 loop reads CASSQFRERPREYF. Here the CDR3 DNA reads TGTGCCAGCAGCCAGTTTCGGGAGCGACCCCGGGAGTACTTC.

The chain joins TRBV6-1 to TRBJ2-3; maybe TRBD2 (6 bases). Trimming took 4 bases from V and 0 from J, leaving 14 bases between them. Germline CDR1 and CDR2: MNHNS and SASEGT. The CDR3 runs 16 residues. The CDR3: CASSARAGTSTDTQYF. CDR3 DNA sequence: TGTGCCAGCAGTGCTCGGGCGGGGACCAGCACAGATACGCAGTATTTT.

This clone was detected only a few times. The V gene is TRBV9, the J gene TRBJ1-1; no clear D gene. V lost 8 bases, J lost 11 bases, and 7 bases lay in between. Per germline, CDR1 SGDLS and CDR2 YYNGEE. The CDR3 contains 8 residues. Written as DNA, the CDR3 is TGTGCCAGGGCACGGGCTTTCTTT. Translated, it gives CARARAFF.

A word on this clone: A read error may account for a junction end that differs from germline. The chain couples TRBV28 to TRBJ2-4, with TRBD2 identical over 15 bases. CDR1 is MDHEN and CDR2 is SYDVKM in the germline V gene. The CDR3 runs 15 residues. CDR3 DNA: TGTGCCAGCAGTGGTATGGGACTAGCGGGAGGCCCCATGAACTTC. Translation: CASSGMGLAGGPMNF.

This chain links TRBV4-3 with TRBJ2-2, with TRBD2 matching 8 bases. The J segment lost 5 bases and the V segment lost 0 bases, leaving 5 bases of the junction unmatched. CDR1 and CDR2 (germline): LGHNA, YSLEER. The CDR3 contains 16 residues. The CDR3 sequence is CASSQDGAGGTGELFF. The CDR3 coding sequence is TGCGCCAGCAGCCAAGACGGGGCGGGGGGTACCGGGGAGCTGTTTTTT.

On this clone itself: This sample includes further DNA sequences coding for the same CDR3. The rearrangement joins TRBV7-2 to TRBJ2-1, with TRBD2 matching over 10 bases. The CDR3 runs 15 residues. Germline CDR1 SGHTA, CDR2 FQGNSA. Germline trimming cut 4 bases from V and 5 bases from J; bases unmatched to any gene: 5. The chain's CDR3 is CASSSRLAGHNEQFF. DNA of the CDR3: TGTGCCAGCAGCTCCAGACTAGCGGGTCACAATGAGCAGTTCTTC.

The V and J genes are TRBV10-3 and TRBJ2-3; 12 bases line up with TRBD2. The V and J ends lost 9 bases and 4 bases, in that order; junction bases with no gene match: 8. CDR3 length equals 15 residues. Germline V gene sequence: CDR1 ENHRY, CDR2 SYGVKD. CDR3: CAIGTSGSRADTQYF. The CDR3 nucleotides read TGTGCCATTGGGACTAGCGGGTCCCGCGCAGATACGCAGTATTTT.

The chain employs TRBV2 and TRBJ1-5; TRBD1 agrees at 7 bases. This CDR3 spans 20 amino acids. The germline gives CDR1 SNHLY, CDR2 FYNNEI. Unmatched junction bases numbered 21, after V lost 2 bases and J lost 5 bases. The CDR3: CASSERGISLRGLGDQPQHF. DNA for the CDR3: TGTGCCAGCAGTGAACGGGGAATTAGTCTGAGGGGGCTTGGCGATCAGCCCCAGCATTTT.

The chain carries TRBV11-3 and TRBJ1-3; TRBD1 agrees at 7 bases. The junction had 12 bases not matched to a gene; V was cut back by 5 bases and J by 14 bases. The CDR3 has 13 amino acids. The V gene's germline CDR1 is SGHNT and CDR2 YENEEA. The CDR3 DNA follows: TGTGCCAGCAGCCCGAACAGGGGCGATGTACTATATTTT. It specifies CASSPNRGDVLYF.

The rearrangement joins TRBV7-8 to TRBJ2-3; unclear D gene. Germline CDR1 and CDR2: SGHVS and FQNEAQ. The V and J ends lost 2 bases and 5 bases respectively, with 8 bases between them. This CDR3 spans 13 amino acids. Written as DNA, the CDR3 is TGTGCCAGCAGCTTAATGGGCTTAGATACGCAGTATTTT. Translating it yields CASSLMGLDTQYF.

On this clone itself: Other DNA sequences from this sample encode an identical CDR3 as well. The chain couples TRBV18 to TRBJ1-2; no definite D call. Trimming left V 6 bases short and J 0 bases short, with 11 bases between. The CDR3 extends over 14 amino acids. Germline V CDR1 and CDR2: KGHSH, LQKENI. The CDR3 here is CASSPGRSNYGYTF. Written as DNA, the CDR3 is TGTGCCAGCTCGCCCGGGAGATCTAACTATGGCTACACCTTC.

The V and J genes are TRBV30 and TRBJ1-4, with 7 bases identical to TRBD1. V dropped 2 bases and J dropped 8; count of bases not matched to a gene: 14. CDR3 length: 16 amino acids. Germline values: CDR1 GTSNPN, CDR2 SVGIG (reference sequence). CDR3 region: CAWSTTWNRDREKLFF. For the CDR3, the DNA is TGTGCCTGGAGTACAACTTGGAACCGGGACAGAGAAAAACTGTTTTTT.

V usage is TRBV19 and J usage is TRBJ1-2, with D possibly TRBD1 on 6 matching bases. In germline, CDR1 is LNHDA, CDR2 SQIVND (reference sequence). The CDR3 is made up of 14 amino acids. V dropped 3 bases and J dropped 4 bases, with 12 bases sitting between them. CDR3 nucleotide sequence: TGTGCCAGTAGTATCAGGGGAGAAGGCTATGGCTACACCTTC. Translated: CASSIRGEGYGYTF.

This clone was seen only a few times. This chain joins TRBV18 and TRBJ2-7; maybe TRBD1 (6 bases). Germline CDR1 and CDR2: KGHSH and LQKENI. The CDR3 runs to 16 residues. Trimming left V 3 bases short and J 3 bases short, with 18 bases between. The DNA for the CDR3 is TGTGCCAGCTCACCGGTGGCCAGGGGATCCCACTACGAGCAGTACTTC. Protein: CASSPVARGSHYEQYF. Based on the CDR3 plus reference TRBV18 and TRBJ2-7, the full variable domain is NAGVMQNPRHLVRRRGQEARLRCSPMKGHSHVYWYRQLPEEGLKFMVYLQKENIIDESGMPKERFSAEFPKEGPSILRIQQVVRGDSAAYFCASSPVARGSHYEQYFGPGTRLTVT.

This chain links TRBV27 with TRBJ1-1, with D possibly matching TRBD1 (5 bases). Germline V gives CDR1 MNHEY, CDR2 SMNVEV (reference sequence). V lost 10 bases and J lost 11, with 17 bases in between. The CDR3 has 11 residues. CDR3 DNA: TGTGCCACCGTCTCCGGGACGTCTGCTTTCTTT. Its translation is CATVSGTSAFF.

This clone occurred a few times. The J gene is TRBJ1-5, the V gene TRBV15; D is unresolved. Germline V gives CDR1 LNHNV, CDR2 YYDKDF (reference sequence). The V gene lost 1 base and the J gene lost 0 bases, with 7 bases spanning the gap. The CDR3 runs 15 residues. CDR3 region: CATSRGRYSNQPQHF. The CDR3 DNA sequence: TGTGCCACCAGCAGAGGACGGTATAGCAATCAGCCCCAGCATTTT.